This T cell receptor beta chain appears in the sequencing data of a study of spatial heterogeneity in lung cancer. Study at large: There were 70 to 80 donors, all of them untreated patients with early-stage non-small cell lung cancer. Sequencing of follow-up PBMC samples took place when they were available, at a median of about two years after resection. The study consistently detected more beta-chain than alpha-chain sequences.

MiXCR, applied by TCRdb to the 5' RACE reads, yields one record per CDR3 protein. Here the sample spans about 94,000 distinct CDR3 sequences, just under 20% being singletons. The V gene end was trimmed by 3 bases and the J gene end by 7 bases; junction bases not matched to a gene: 10. CDR3 length: 15 amino acids. The V gene's germline CDR1 is SNHLY and CDR2 FYNNEI. Stated time point: blood at routine non-recurrence follow-up after resection. Whole RNA, which was extracted from tumor, nontumor lung tissue or frozen PBMC, was sequenced without any cell sorting. In this sample, this clonotype turned up many times.

The source of this sequence is a male donor with early-stage non-small cell lung cancer. Sequenced material: PBMCs, taken at follow-up. This chain joins TRBV2 and TRBJ2-3, with TRBD1 identical over 7 bases. As DNA, the CDR3 is TGTGCCAGCAGTGATGACAGGGTTAATTTAAATACGCAGTATTTT. This sequence encodes CASSDDRVNLNTQYF.